This is a list of T cell receptor beta chains from one sample in a study of breast tumors, draining lymph nodes, adjacent tissues. TCRdb ran MiXCR on the multiplex PCR reads and lists one entry per CDR3 protein. The sample consists of approximately 60,000 distinct CDR3 sequences, 45% to 65% of them appearing once. Material: breast tumor tissue. The receptors here all came from a female donor with breast cancer. Some clones in this sample may be carry-over from other donors' samples. Each CDR3 is given with its conserved first and last residue. The order of the fields is V gene, J gene, CDR3 protein.

V gene: TRBV5-5
J gene: TRBJ2-2
CDR3 protein: CASSLAGQNTGELLF

V gene: TRBV10-3
J gene: TRBJ1-6
CDR3 protein: CAIRAGRQDGSPLHF

V gene: TRBV19
J gene: TRBJ2-2
CDR3 protein: CASSPGTSVTGELFF

V gene: TRBV6-6
J gene: TRBJ1-6
CDR3 protein: CASSRGQSSSYNSPLHF

V gene: TRBV5-6
J gene: TRBJ1-6
CDR3 protein: CASRLLGSPLHF

V gene: TRBV7-2
J gene: TRBJ2-5
CDR3 protein: CASSPRGWETQYF

V gene: TRBV7-2
J gene: TRBJ1-5
CDR3 protein: CASSLASRNQPQHF

V gene: TRBV25-1
J gene: TRBJ1-1
CDR3 protein: CASSKQGSTEAFF

V gene: TRBV4-2
J gene: TRBJ2-6
CDR3 protein: CASSRAGANVLTF

V gene: TRBV7-9
J gene: TRBJ2-7
CDR3 protein: CASGTSSYEQYF

V gene: TRBV6-2/TRBV6-3
J gene: TRBJ1-3
CDR3 protein: CASSFGQFGNTIYF

V gene: TRBV19
J gene: TRBJ2-1
CDR3 protein: CASSLLASSYNEQFF

V gene: TRBV20-1
J gene: TRBJ2-1
CDR3 protein: CSAPGTSGRSSYNEQFF

V gene: TRBV20-1
J gene: TRBJ2-7
CDR3 protein: CSARMTSGLSYEQYF

V gene: TRBV19
J gene: TRBJ2-1
CDR3 protein: CASSIEGAIPFYNEQFF

V gene: TRBV10-3
J gene: TRBJ1-3
CDR3 protein: CAIQGTGSSGNTIYF

V gene: TRBV12-3/TRBV12-4
J gene: TRBJ2-1
CDR3 protein: CASSLGQVGNEQFF

V gene: TRBV20-1
J gene: TRBJ1-4
CDR3 protein: CSALRGTEKLFF

V gene: TRBV4-2
J gene: TRBJ1-4
CDR3 protein: CASSTTEGTHNEKLFF

V gene: TRBV6-6
J gene: TRBJ2-1
CDR3 protein: CASSPTGSYNEQFF

V gene: TRBV2
J gene: TRBJ2-7
CDR3 protein: CASTPRGDLPPYEQYF

V gene: TRBV5-1
J gene: TRBJ2-7
CDR3 protein: CASSLEASGRYEQYF

V gene: TRBV6-1
J gene: TRBJ2-3
CDR3 protein: CASSEAPLDTQYF

V gene: TRBV2
J gene: TRBJ1-6
CDR3 protein: CASRMDDGSPLHF

V gene: TRBV7-9
J gene: TRBJ2-1
CDR3 protein: CASSAGTQGTNEQFF

V gene: TRBV19
J gene: TRBJ2-7
CDR3 protein: CASSTLLRTSGRGVQYF

V gene: TRBV6-1
J gene: TRBJ1-3
CDR3 protein: CASSERTGSVSGNTIYF

V gene: TRBV15
J gene: TRBJ1-4
CDR3 protein: CATGQPWETLFF

V gene: TRBV7-2
J gene: TRBJ1-6
CDR3 protein: CASSWGQGLNSPLHF

V gene: TRBV11-2
J gene: TRBJ1-2
CDR3 protein: CASSPARGPGGYAF

V gene: TRBV14
J gene: TRBJ1-6
CDR3 protein: CASSHRTVGSPLHF

V gene: TRBV11-2
J gene: TRBJ1-2
CDR3 protein: CASSLAGGQGSPYGYTF

V gene: TRBV2
J gene: TRBJ1-2
CDR3 protein: CASRDRGEGYTF

V gene: TRBV6-5
J gene: TRBJ1-6
CDR3 protein: CASSQPRTGIRSPLHF

V gene: TRBV11-2
J gene: TRBJ2-1
CDR3 protein: CASSSRGRGENEQFF

V gene: TRBV5-1
J gene: TRBJ2-2
CDR3 protein: CASSLDGGELFF

V gene: TRBV28
J gene: TRBJ1-5
CDR3 protein: CASSLDPGLGQPQHF

V gene: TRBV10-3
J gene: TRBJ2-5
CDR3 protein: CAISGTSGRAGETQYF

V gene: TRBV2
J gene: TRBJ1-2
CDR3 protein: CASSSYDLSGRANYGYTF

V gene: TRBV6-6
J gene: TRBJ2-7
CDR3 protein: CASSQAGVHEQYF